These T cell receptor beta chains were read from a single sample in a study of T cell clones after liver transplantation. Profiling relied on immunoSEQ multiplex PCR, and the TCRdb table lists in-frame clones only, not all of them. The data contain over 45,000 clones, more than 65% of them seen just once; the ten biggest clones take up about 10%. The source was CD4+ T cells from blood, collected around 4.5 years after liver transplant. The receptors derive from a human patient who received a liver transplant. A subset of T cells may come from the graft donor. Each CDR3 is given with its conserved first and last residue. A D gene is named only where the DNA matches it firmly. Rows may omit the clone size; those that give it use once, few, many or a size class.

v_gene	j_gene	d_gene	abundance	CDR3aa	CDR3nt
TRBV5-6	TRBJ1-2	.	.	CASSLRRVAQHGYTF	TGTGCCAGCAGCTTACGCAGGGTGGCTCAACATGGCTACACCTTC
TRBV6-6	TRBJ2-1	TRBD2	.	CASHGGAGDEQFF	TGTGCCAGCCACGGGGGGGCCGGGGATGAGCAGTTCTTC
TRBV27	TRBJ2-3	.	.	CASSARPGDTQYF	TGTGCCAGCAGTGCTAGACCTGGGGATACGCAGTATTTT
TRBV18	TRBJ1-1	.	.	CASSLGRDTEAFF	TGTGCCAGCTCACTCGGGAGGGACACTGAAGCTTTCTTT
TRBV6-1	TRBJ2-3	TRBD2	once	CASSGSAGGWIDTQYF	TGTGCCAGCAGTGGTTCAGCGGGGGGTTGGATAGATACGCAGTATTTT
TRBV27	TRBJ2-3	.	.	CASMWGRAADTQYF	TGTGCCAGCATGTGGGGTCGCGCGGCAGATACGCAGTATTTT
TRBV6-1	TRBJ1-1	TRBD1	.	CASSDLRGRKEVEAFF	TGTGCCAGCAGTGATTTGAGGGGGCGGAAGGAGGTTGAAGCTTTCTTT
TRBV9	TRBJ2-2	.	.	CASTPWAVLNTGELFF	TGTGCCAGCACCCCTTGGGCGGTTCTAAACACCGGGGAGCTGTTTTTT
TRBV28	TRBJ1-5	.	.	CASSLGSGGSQPQHF	TGTGCCAGCAGTTTAGGGTCCGGAGGCAGCCAGCCCCAGCATTTT
TRBV7-2	TRBJ2-2	.	.	CASSLESVFQGFGTGELFF	TGTGCCAGCAGCTTGGAATCCGTATTTCAGGGATTTGGCACCGGGGAGCTGTTTTTT
TRBV7-9	TRBJ1-3	.	.	CASSSPEGGNTIYF	TGTGCCAGCAGTTCGCCCGAGGGCGGAAACACCATATATTTT
TRBV27	TRBJ1-4	.	.	CASSPSREQGEKLFF	TGTGCCAGCAGTCCGAGCCGGGAACAGGGTGAAAAACTGTTTTTT
TRBV5-5	TRBJ2-4	.	.	CASSFFLITGNAKNIQYF	TGTGCCAGCAGCTTTTTTTTAATAACAGGGAACGCCAAAAACATTCAGTACTTC
TRBV19	TRBJ1-6	TRBD1	.	CASSIDGTGRNSPLHF	TGTGCCAGTAGTATAGACGGGACAGGGAGGAATTCACCCCTCCACTTT
TRBV10-2	TRBJ1-1	TRBD1	.	CASTRGTLSNTEAFF	TGCGCCAGCACCAGGGGGACCCTATCGAACACTGAAGCTTTCTTT
TRBV14	TRBJ1-6	.	.	CASSGFPLQDSPLHF	TGTGCCAGCAGCGGATTCCCTTTGCAGGATTCACCCCTCCACTTT
TRBV30	TRBJ2-3	TRBD2	.	CAWRRGGTSTDTQYF	TGTGCCTGGAGGCGGGGGGGCACCAGCACAGATACGCAGTATTTT
TRBV11-2	TRBJ1-1	.	.	CASSPNLGRTEAFF	TGTGCCAGCAGCCCCAACTTAGGGCGCACTGAAGCTTTCTTT
TRBV18	TRBJ1-1	.	.	CASSPGVGTEAFF	TGTGCCAGCTCACCTGGGGTCGGAACTGAAGCTTTCTTT
TRBV2	TRBJ2-7	.	.	CASSETGYEQYF	TGTGCCAGCAGTGAAACCGGATACGAGCAGTACTTC
TRBV6-6	TRBJ2-5	TRBD1	.	CASRSSTGPGETQYF	TGTGCCAGCAGGTCCTCGACAGGGCCCGGAGAGACCCAGTACTTC
TRBV6-1	TRBJ1-5	.	.	CASTGGPSRGQPQHF	TGTGCCAGCACCGGGGGACCATCCCGGGGGCAGCCCCAGCATTTT
TRBV30	TRBJ1-2	TRBD1	few	CAWRPRTGIRNYGYTF	TGTGCCTGGAGACCCAGGACAGGGATCCGAAACTATGGCTACACCTTC
TRBV6-1	TRBJ1-2	TRBD1	.	CASRDRERDGYTF	TGTGCCAGCAGGGACAGGGAAAGGGATGGCTACACCTTC
TRBV7-2	TRBJ2-2	.	.	CASSRGRRVTGELFF	TGTGCCAGCAGCCGGGGACGCCGGGTCACCGGGGAGCTGTTTTTT
TRBV15	TRBJ2-2	.	once	CATSRDLIGELFF	TGTGCCACCAGCAGAGATCTGATAGGGGAGCTGTTTTTT
TRBV18	TRBJ1-5	TRBD1	.	CASSPRDRAGPQHF	TGTGCCAGCTCACCACGGGACAGAGCAGGGCCCCAGCATTTT
TRBV10-3	TRBJ1-5	TRBD1	.	CAISGQGPNQPQHF	TGTGCCATCAGTGGACAGGGCCCTAATCAGCCCCAGCATTTT
TRBV28	TRBJ1-2	.	.	CASSRDLYRASYTF	TGTGCCAGCAGTCGGGATCTATACAGGGCTAGCTACACCTTC